This T cell receptor beta chain was obtained from a study of cytomegalovirus exposure and HLA in healthy donors. Background on the study: HLA-typed donors were the source of around 77 million unique TCRs held in an early data release. Study outcomes and limitations: Later analysis demonstrated an association between a missense DCLRE1C variant and TCR beta V- and J-gene trimming. Presence/absence analysis assumed near-uniform sequencing depth across donors.

In germline, CDR1 is SGHRS, CDR2 YFSETQ. The CDR3 covers 15 residues. PCR primers comprised 60 Vbeta and 13 Jbeta primers. This table comes from immunoSEQ multiplex PCR, and its TCRdb copy is limited to in-frame clones, with some not included. This table has approximately 200,000 clones, around 81% appearing once. Comments on this clone: Its antigen is currently unknown. Germline is not matched at one junction end, which may reflect a read error.

The source is a young woman in good health and CMV-seropositive. Sequencing was done on a sample of PBMCs. The rearrangement uses TRBV5-1 and TRBJ2-1; 8 bases agree with TRBD2. CDR3 sequence (DNA): TGCGCCAGCAGCTTAACTAGCGGAAACTACAATGGGCAGTTCTTC. It yields the protein CASSLTSGNYNGQFF. Full variable domain (missing parts from reference TRBV5-1 and TRBJ2-1): KAGVTQTPRYLIKTRGQQVTLSCSPISGHRSVSWYQQTPGQGLQFLFEYFSETQRNKGNFPGRFSGRQFSNSRSEMNVSTLELGDSALYLCASSLTSGNYNGQFFGPGTRLTVL.